In this sample, the clone carrying this T cell receptor (beta chain) turned up many times. These data come from a study of molecular identifiers for immune sequencing clone quantification. CDR3 length equals 14 residues. V was shortened by 3 bases and J by 3 bases, with 7 bases between the two germline ends. Germline assignment: CDR1 SGDLS and CDR2 YYNGEE. TCRdb reprocessed the PCR reads with MiXCR, giving one entry per CDR3 protein. The table has about 19,000 distinct CDR3 sequences, 20% to 25% seen once. This receptor was identified in a human donor in good health. Some libraries in this study had Jurkat cell RNA spiked in. The chain is built from TRBV9 and TRBJ2-6; D not resolved. The sample taken for sequencing was naive CD8+ T cells from blood, with Jurkat cell RNA spiked in. Subset in this sample: FACS-sorted CD8+CD4-CCR7+CD45RA+ naive T cells. For the CDR3, the DNA is TGTGCCAGCAGCGGCCGACGTGGGGCCAACGTCCTGACTTTC. Translating it yields CASSGRRGANVLTF.